Included here is one TCR beta chain sequence, with context. The sample originates from a study of blood T cell repertoires in COVID-19. This CDR3 region has 12 residues. The germline V and J ends were trimmed by 4 bases and 3 bases, with 10 bases remaining between them. Germline V gene data show CDR1 as SQVTM and CDR2 as ANQGSEA. Cohort placement rested on clinical history that participants reported themselves. Authors' data handling: For nucleated cells, counts were estimated from reference gene primer amplification. Measured with immunoSEQ multiplex PCR; TCRdb has only the in-frame clones, and not every one. V and J calls and clone size are copied from that table; D and trimming were computed from the DNA. The sample carries some 62,000 clones, roughly 80% recorded once.

Sequences were obtained from PBMCs or T cells enriched from blood (not recorded which). The sequence was obtained from a woman in her thirties or forties with acute COVID-19. V gene TRBV29-1 combines with J gene TRBJ2-7, with D possibly matching TRBD2 (6 bases). DNA of the CDR3: TGCAGCGTTGTTGGAGGGGTCTACGAGCAGTACTTC. Residues: CSVVGGVYEQYF.